The next 29 T cell receptor beta chains were all read from a single sample in a study of cytomegalovirus exposure and HLA in healthy donors. PCR amplification relied on 60 Vbeta primers (plus 13 Jbeta primers). The table came from immunoSEQ multiplex PCR; TCRdb's copy has only in-frame clones and leaves some out. Of 150,000 to 200,000 clones in the sample, more than 75% were seen once. Sequenced material: PBMCs. The receptors shown here come from a woman in her thirties or forties in good health and CMV-seronegative.

In its sample, this clone was seen a few times. The V gene is TRBV4-3, the J gene TRBJ1-2; the D is unclear. The CDR3 loop spans 15 amino acids. CDR1 LGHNA and CDR2 YSLEER come from the germline V gene. Trimming cost V 0 bases and J 5 bases, with 13 bases left between them. CDR3 amino acids: CASSQEFEKTYGYTF. CDR3 DNA: TGCGCCAGCAGCCAAGAATTTGAGAAGACTTATGGCTACACCTTC.

Only one count was recorded for this clone. The V gene is TRBV7-6, the J gene TRBJ1-4; D is unclear. The germline gives CDR1 SGHVS, CDR2 FNYEAQ. Trimming shortened V by 3 bases and J by 0 bases, and 2 bases separated the two germline ends. The CDR3 is 13 residues long. The CDR3, as DNA: TGTGCCAGCAGCTTCACAACTAATGAAAAACTGTTTTTT. Translation: CASSFTTNEKLFF. The whole variable domain, filled in from reference TRBV7-6 and TRBJ1-4, reads GAGVSQSPRYKVTKRGQDVALRCDPISGHVSLYWYRQALGQGPEFLTYFNYEAQQDKSGLPNDRFSAERPEGSISTLTIQRTEQRDSAMYRCASSFTTNEKLFFGSGTQLSVL.

The V and J genes are TRBV28 and TRBJ1-2, with D possibly TRBD1 on 5 matching bases. This CDR3 spans 12 amino acids. V dropped 9 bases and J dropped 4 bases, with 12 bases sitting between them. Germline CDR1 is MDHEN and CDR2 is SYDVKM. CDR3 residues: CASYRGSYGYTF. The CDR3 bases are TGTGCCAGTTATAGGGGAAGCTATGGCTACACCTTC.

V is TRBV6-4 and J is TRBJ1-1; TRBD1 might be the D (5 bases). Trimming shortened V by 4 bases and J by 4 bases, and 10 bases separated the two germline ends. Germline assignment: CDR1 MRHNA and CDR2 SNTAGT. CDR3 length: 13 residues. The CDR3 reads CASSVEQATEAFF. DNA for the CDR3: TGTGCCAGCAGTGTAGAACAGGCCACTGAAGCTTTCTTT.

The chain recombines TRBV15 with TRBJ2-7, with TRBD1 identical over 8 bases. The CDR3 is made up of 14 amino acids. V lost 8 bases and J lost 5; bases outside the gene matches: 11. CDR1 and CDR2 from the germline V gene are LNHNV and YYDKDF (reference sequence). DNA of the CDR3: TGTGCCACCCGCGAGGGACAGGTGATCAACGAGCAGTACTTC. Encoded protein: CATREGQVINEQYF.

CDR3 DNA sequence: TGTGCCAGCAGCACCTGGACAGGGGCAGCTCTACCTAAGTGGTCCTACGAGCAGTACTTC. Translation: CASSTWTGAALPKWSYEQYF. The chain is built from TRBV7-6 and TRBJ2-7, with 9 bases fitting TRBD1. The CDR3 runs to 20 residues. Germline CDR1 and CDR2: SGHVS and FNYEAQ. Trimming at V came to 5 bases and at J to 1 base, leaving 21 bases not matched to a gene.

This chain connects TRBV7-2 to TRBJ1-2, with 10 positions matching TRBD1. After removal of 5 bases from V and 7 bases from J, the junction contained 4 bases not matched to a gene. The CDR3 runs to 13 residues. The germline V gene encodes CDR1 SGHTA and CDR2 FQGNSA. CDR3 DNA sequence: TGTGCCAGCAGCACGGGACAGGGGTGTGGCTACACCTTC. Its protein is CASSTGQGCGYTF.

The chain recombines TRBV5-1 with TRBJ2-3; 9 nucleotides align to TRBD1. Germline trimming cut 4 bases from V and 3 bases from J; bases unmatched to any gene: 6. Germline V gene sequence: CDR1 SGHRS, CDR2 YFSETQ. CDR3 length: 15 amino acids. DNA for the CDR3: TGCGCCAGCAGCGGGGGGACAGGGAGGACAGATACGCAGTATTTT. Its protein product is CASSGGTGRTDTQYF.

The chain combines TRBV4-3 with TRBJ2-1, with D perhaps matching TRBD1 (6 bases). The CDR3 covers 18 residues. Germline V gene data show CDR1 as LGHNA and CDR2 as YSLEER. Trimming removed 4 bases from V and 0 bases from J, with 19 bases in between. The DNA of the CDR3 is TGCGCCAGCAGCCGCCTGCTAGTGGGGGCTACCTCCTACAATGAGCAGTTCTTC. It yields the protein CASSRLLVGATSYNEQFF.

This clone was seen more than once but under ten times. The CDR3 spells CASSLDGGGAVETQYF. The CDR3 DNA reads as TGTGCCAGCAGCTTAGACGGCGGGGGGGCTGTTGAGACCCAGTACTTC. The chain recombines TRBV11-3 with TRBJ2-5, with TRBD2 matching 9 bases. Trimming cost V 0 bases and J 5 bases; bases outside gene matches: 7. CDR3 length: 16 amino acids. Per the germline V gene, CDR1 is SGHNT and CDR2 is YENEEA. Variable domain in full (rest from reference TRBV11-3 and TRBJ2-5): EAGVVQSPRYKIIEKKQPVAFWCNPISGHNTLYWYLQNLGQGPELLIRYENEEAVDDSQLPKDRFSAERLKGVDSTLKIQPAELGDSAVYLCASSLDGGGAVETQYFGPGTRLLVL.

This clone was seen only a few times. V usage is TRBV4-1 and J usage is TRBJ1-1; the D gene is possibly TRBD1 (6 bases). V was shortened by 5 bases and J by 7 bases, with 11 bases between the two germline ends. The CDR3 has 12 residues. Germline V gene lookup returns CDR1 MGHRA and CDR2 YSYEKL. CDR3 loop: CASSWTRGEAFF. In nucleotides, the CDR3 is TGCGCCAGCAGCTGGACCAGGGGTGAAGCTTTCTTT.

The rearrangement uses TRBV28 and TRBJ2-7; D perhaps matches TRBD1 (5 bases). The V gene lost 6 bases and the J gene lost 2 bases, with 17 bases spanning the gap. Germline lookup yields CDR1 MDHEN and CDR2 SYDVKM. The CDR3 is made up of 15 amino acids. This chain's CDR3 is CASSIVRQGTYEQYF. Here the CDR3 DNA reads TGTGCCAGCAGCATCGTCCGGCAGGGCACCTACGAGCAGTACTTC. Full variable domain (missing parts from reference TRBV28 and TRBJ2-7): DVKVTQSSRYLVKRTGEKVFLECVQDMDHENMFWYRQDPGLGLRLIYFSYDVKMKEKGDIPEGYSVSREKKERFSLILESASTNQTSMYLCASSIVRQGTYEQYFGPGTRLTVT.

V usage is TRBV10-3 and J usage is TRBJ1-5; weak D call: TRBD1 (6 bases). Trimming removed 0 bases from V and 0 bases from J, with 6 bases in between. Germline CDR1 ENHRY, CDR2 SYGVKD. CDR3 size: 15 residues. DNA of the CDR3: TGTGCCATCAGTGAGTCGACAGGTAGCAATCAGCCCCAGCATTTT. Amino acid sequence: CAISESTGSNQPQHF.

This chain joins TRBV4-3 and TRBJ2-3, with 11 bases that match TRBD2. Germline V gene lookup returns CDR1 LGHNA and CDR2 YSLEER. The V segment lost 1 base and the J segment 3 bases; nucleotides outside the gene matches: 6. CDR3 length: 17 amino acids. This CDR3 is CASSQAVLAGETDTQYF. CDR3 nucleotides: TGCGCCAGCAGCCAAGCGGTACTAGCGGGGGAGACAGATACGCAGTATTTT.

Comment on this clone: The same CDR3 is also encoded by other DNA sequences in this sample. This chain joins TRBV29-1 and TRBJ2-3; 8 bases map to TRBD2. CDR3 length equals 12 residues. V was pared by 4 bases and J by 3 bases, with 0 bases of the junction left unmatched. CDR1 is SQVTM and CDR2 is ANQGSEA in the germline V gene. CDR3 sequence: CSVGGGTDTQYF. Here the CDR3 DNA reads TGCAGCGTTGGCGGGGGGACAGATACGCAGTATTTT.

This clone appeared a few times. The chain carries TRBV19 and TRBJ1-1; 7 positions agree with TRBD1. Germline CDR1 LNHDA, CDR2 SQIVND (reference sequence). The V gene end was trimmed by 3 bases and the J gene end by 11 bases; junction bases not matched to a gene: 6. CDR3 length: 12 amino acids. The CDR3 protein is CASSIRGGPAFF. The CDR3, as DNA: TGTGCCAGTAGTATCAGAGGGGGCCCGGCTTTCTTT.

This clone has only a few counts. The rearrangement joins TRBV6-1 to TRBJ1-6; perhaps TRBD1 as D (6 bases). The V and J ends lost 2 bases and 4 bases respectively, with 15 bases between them. Per germline, CDR1 MNHNS and CDR2 SASEGT. The CDR3 has 17 amino acids. The CDR3: CASSEYGAGDYNSPLHF. The CDR3 DNA sequence: TGTGCCAGCAGTGAATATGGTGCAGGGGATTATAATTCACCCCTCCACTTT.

There are a few counts of this clone. The chain uses TRBV10-3 and TRBJ2-7; no clear D. The CDR3 sequence is 12 residues long. With 0 bases removed from V and 2 bases from J, the gap between germline ends came to 2 bases. Germline V CDR1 and CDR2: ENHRY, SYGVKD. CDR3 nucleotide sequence: TGTGCCATCAGTGAGTCTACCTACGAGCAGTACTTC. Its protein is CAISESTYEQYF.

CDR3 region: CASTGTREYF. Written as DNA, the CDR3 is TGTGCCAGCACAGGGACTAGAGAGTACTTC. The rearrangement joins TRBV28 to TRBJ2-7; 8 bases match TRBD2. The V gene end was trimmed by 7 bases and the J gene end by 11 bases; junction bases not matched to a gene: 4. Germline V CDR1 and CDR2: MDHEN, SYDVKM. This CDR3 has 10 amino acids.

The V gene is TRBV4-1, the J gene TRBJ2-3; no firm D call. The V gene's germline CDR1 is MGHRA and CDR2 YSYEKL. Trimming removed 1 base at V and 10 bases at J, with 9 bases between. The CDR3 sequence is 12 residues long. CDR3 sequence reads: CASSQARYPQYF. The CDR3 bases are TGCGCCAGCAGCCAAGCCAGGTATCCGCAGTATTTT.

In this sample, this clone turned up once. V usage is TRBV6-4 and J usage is TRBJ2-6, with D possibly being TRBD1 (6 bases). Deletions cut 0 bases from V and 2 bases from J, with 14 bases between. The germline V gene encodes CDR1 MRHNA and CDR2 SNTAGT. There are 18 residues in the CDR3. In DNA form, the CDR3 reads TGTGCCAGCAGTGACTCCGGTTCGTCAGGGGCTGGGGCCAACGTCCTGACTTTC. As protein: CASSDSGSSGAGANVLTF.

The rearrangement links TRBV11-2 to TRBJ2-7; 9 nucleotides match TRBD2. With 4 bases clipped from V and 2 bases from J, the junction kept 18 bases outside the gene matches. The germline gives CDR1 SGHAT, CDR2 FQNNGV. This CDR3 region has 19 residues. The CDR3 loop reads CASSSALGAGGLSAYEQYF. The CDR3 nucleotides read TGTGCCAGCAGCTCGGCCTTGGGAGCGGGAGGTCTAAGCGCCTACGAGCAGTACTTC.

This clone was detected a few times. The genes are TRBV11-2 and TRBJ2-2, with TRBD2 as a possible D gene (5 bases). V lost 1 base, J lost 7 bases, and 13 bases lay in between. The CDR3 covers 15 residues. Germline-derived CDR1 and CDR2 are SGHAT and FQNNGV. The CDR3 loop reads CASSLVARRIGELFF. For the CDR3, the DNA is TGTGCCAGCAGCTTAGTGGCAAGGAGGATCGGGGAGCTGTTTTTT.

The count of this clone is one. V and J are TRBV27 and TRBJ2-5; a possible D gene is TRBD2 (6 bases). The DNA end lines up better with TRBJ2-7; the J call may be wrong. The CDR3 runs to 14 residues. In germline, CDR1 is MNHEY, CDR2 SMNVEV (reference sequence). Here the CDR3 DNA reads TGTGCCAGCAGTTTATCGAGGGGAGGCTACGAGCAGTACTTC. Translated: CASSLSRGGYEQYF.

The table lists this clone with a few counts. CDR3 protein: CASDEGHNNQPQHF. The CDR3 DNA sequence: TGTGCCAGCGATGAGGGACACAACAATCAGCCCCAGCATTTT. The J gene is TRBJ1-5, the V gene TRBV6-6; perhaps TRBD1 as D (6 bases). Trimming cost V 8 bases and J 3 bases, with 14 bases left between them. The CDR3 totals 14 residues. Germline-derived CDR1 and CDR2 are MNHNY and SVGAGI (reference sequence).

The CDR3: CASSQEGRTVHEQFF. Here the CDR3 DNA reads TGCGCCAGCAGCCAAGAAGGCCGGACAGTTCATGAGCAGTTCTTC. The J gene is TRBJ2-1, the V gene TRBV4-3, with D maybe TRBD1 (6 bases). In germline, CDR1 is LGHNA, CDR2 YSLEER. The CDR3 runs 15 residues. The V and J ends lost 0 bases and 8 bases respectively, with 14 bases between them.

The chain recombines TRBV4-2 with TRBJ2-3, with 13 bases identical to TRBD2. The J segment lost 3 bases and the V segment lost 4 bases, leaving 13 bases of the junction unmatched. CDR1 and CDR2 (germline): LGHNA, YNFKEQ. The CDR3 consists of 19 residues. CDR3 in amino acids: CASSPRGLAGLTGTDTQYF. The CDR3 nucleotides read TGTGCCAGCAGCCCACGGGGACTAGCGGGGTTGACTGGTACAGATACGCAGTATTTT.

The genes are TRBV30 and TRBJ1-5, with D possibly matching TRBD1 (5 bases). Germline loops: CDR1 GTSNPN, CDR2 SVGIG (reference sequence). This CDR3 region has 14 residues. Trimming shortened V by 0 bases and J by 5 bases, and 11 bases separated the two germline ends. The CDR3 is CAWSVGEPYQPQHF. The CDR3 DNA is TGTGCCTGGAGTGTAGGGGAACCGTATCAGCCCCAGCATTTT.

Written as DNA, the CDR3 is TGTGCCAGCAGCTTGGACAGCCAAGAGACCCAGTACTTC. Its protein is CASSLDSQETQYF. The V and J genes are TRBV5-4 and TRBJ2-5; no reliable D call. CDR1 is SGHNT, CDR2 YYREEE, per germline (reference sequence). The V gene lost 0 bases and the J gene lost 1 base, with 4 bases spanning the gap. This CDR3 has 13 amino acids.